The TCR beta chain under discussion was sequenced for a study of cytotoxic CD8 clonotypes in ibrutinib-treated CLL (dated by TCRdb to the early 2020s). At the level of the whole study: The cohort was composed of around twelve relapsed/refractory and approximately 14 treatment-naive patients; IGHV unmutated status was identified in roughly 17 patients. Responses were partial in approximately 24 patients and complete in 2; after median approximately 69 months follow-up, around 15 stayed in remission and 12 progressed. Of the 90 or so participants in the trial, 20 to 30 had longitudinal samples available. On average, each sample had roughly 230,000 productive templates and more than 75,000 productive rearrangements. Response samples were taken after a median of approximately 13 months on treatment, ranging from about 6 to 40 months. Every remission and progressive disease sample was obtained while ibrutinib was still being received by the patients. Cryopreserved peripheral blood mononuclear cells were collected before treatment, at response, and at either disease progression or sustained remission. The full study reports these points: Clonality increased at ibrutinib response, stayed stable in sustained remission, and fell back toward baseline at progression. Baseline clonality exceeded that of age-matched healthy donors and correlated strongly with circulating CD8+ T-cell counts. Public clonotypes were rare and either shrank or stayed stable during treatment, and the rise in clonality at ibrutinib response reflected expansion of private clonotypes. Sampling times were not matched between patients in sustained remission and patients whose disease was progressing, and lymph node repertoires were not examined.

The time point label for this specimen denotes: approximately 11 months on ibrutinib. For TCR beta library preparation, 1.5 to 2 micrograms of genomic DNA were extracted from the cryopreserved PBMCs. Longitudinal blood samples from CLL patients on ibrutinib monotherapy were analyzed using high-throughput TCR beta sequencing. Patients were enrolled in a phase 2 open-label single-center ibrutinib monotherapy trial. To note about this clone: It lacks a known antigen. No quality values exist for individual bases; no much larger clone is one base distant.

At the junction V is shortened by 2 bases and J by 6 bases, with 16 bases in between. Measured from the cysteine to the phenylalanine, the CDR3 is 15 residues long. The retained sequence is limited to the CDR3, 45 bases, with the frame set at the first base. CDR1 and CDR2 (SEHNR, FQNEAQ) derive from the germline V gene (reference sequence). A MiSeq instrument was used for deep resolution sequencing, which targeted depths ranging from 1 in 1 million up to 1 in 200,000 T cells, with coverage averaging 10x for each clonotype. TCR beta libraries were generated with the immunoSEQ hsTCRB Kit. For the original study's pipeline: ImmunoSEQ Data Assistant and ImmunoSEQ Analyzer were used for data analysis, and V, D and J genes were assigned according to IMGT definitions. Clonality, which ranges from 0 to 1, was calculated by subtracting the normalized Shannon entropy of productive rearrangement frequencies from one. Only overrepresented clonotypes making up at least 0.05% of the repertoire of each patient were included in the public clonotype analysis. Roughly 12 age-matched healthy donor repertoires from immuneACCESS were used as controls for clonality. The clones in this table, taken by TCRdb from immuneACCESS, are in-frame only. Not every clone is retained; where verified, under half of the shortfall comes from an unresolved V gene, and the cause of the rest is unknown. V and J calls plus clone size are reproduced from that table; the DNA served to infer D and trimming. For this sample the table gives around 150,000 clones, of which approximately 80% were detected only once. Jointly, the top ten make up roughly 2% of the sample.

This chain joins TRBV7-9 to TRBJ1-2; a tentative D call is TRBD1 (5 bases match). Sequencing was performed on PBMCs, taken after 12 months of ibrutinib treatment. The receptor's source is a human donor with chronic lymphocytic leukemia. The CDR3 here reads CASSLFKRGKDGYTF. The nucleotide sequence reads TGTGCCAGCAGCTTATTTAAGAGGGGAAAGGATGGCTACACCTTC.